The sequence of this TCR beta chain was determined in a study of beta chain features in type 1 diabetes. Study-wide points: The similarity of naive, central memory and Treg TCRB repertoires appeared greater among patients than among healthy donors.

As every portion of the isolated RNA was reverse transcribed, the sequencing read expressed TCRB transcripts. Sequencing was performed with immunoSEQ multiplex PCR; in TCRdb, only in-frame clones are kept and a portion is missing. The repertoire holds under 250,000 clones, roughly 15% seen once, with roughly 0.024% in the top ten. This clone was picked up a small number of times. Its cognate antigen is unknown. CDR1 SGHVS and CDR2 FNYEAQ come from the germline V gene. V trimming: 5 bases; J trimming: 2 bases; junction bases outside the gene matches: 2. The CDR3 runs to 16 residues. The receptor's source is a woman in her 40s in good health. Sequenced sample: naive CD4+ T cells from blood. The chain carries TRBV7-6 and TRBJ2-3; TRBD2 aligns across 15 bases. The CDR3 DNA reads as TGTGCCAGCAGCCGGACTAGCGGGGGGGACACAGATACGCAGTATTTT. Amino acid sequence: CASSRTSGGDTDTQYF. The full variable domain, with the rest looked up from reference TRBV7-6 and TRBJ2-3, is GAGVSQSPRYKVTKRGQDVALRCDPISGHVSLYWYRQALGQGPEFLTYFNYEAQQDKSGLPNDRFSAERPEGSISTLTIQRTEQRDSAMYRCASSRTSGGDTDTQYFGPGTRLTVL.